These T cell receptor beta chains were read from a single sample in a study of blood T cell repertoires in COVID-19. The assay was immunoSEQ multiplex PCR, and TCRdb's table has in-frame clones only and misses some. The sample shows about 200,000 clones, roughly nine tenths of them seen only once. Specimen: peripheral blood. The receptors were sampled from a woman in her seventies with acute or convalescent COVID-19. Both conserved end residues are part of each CDR3. A D gene is named only where the DNA matches it firmly. Size is omitted from some rows. Given values are once, few, many or a class for expanded clones.

>-|TRBJ2-1|TRBV19|TRBD2
TGTGCCAGTAGCCAACCCGTCGGGACTACTCTAAGTGAGCAGTTCTTC
CASSQPVGTTLSEQFF
>-|TRBJ2-2|TRBV7-2|TRBD2
TGTGCCAGCAGCTTTCGTTTAGCGGGAGGGCCTGGGGCCGGGGAGCTGTTTTTT
CASSFRLAGGPGAGELFF
>-|TRBJ2-3|TRBV7-9|TRBD2
TGTGCCAGCAGCTCGACTAGCGGGGGGGCCGGCACAGATACGCAGTATTTT
CASSSTSGGAGTDTQYF
>-|TRBJ1-1|TRBV7-8|-
TGTGCCAGCAGCTTCCCAGGGCTGAACACTGAAGCTTTCTTT
CASSFPGLNTEAFF
>-|TRBJ1-2|TRBV5-1|-
TGCGCCAGCAGACCTCTTGATAGGAGCTATGGCTACACCTTC
CASRPLDRSYGYTF
>-|TRBJ1-5|TRBV24-1|TRBD1
TGTGCCACCAGTGTGACAGGGGAGCAGCCCCAGCATTTT
CATSVTGEQPQHF
>-|TRBJ1-3|TRBV13|-
TGTGCCAGCAGCCCGTTAAGACAGGAGCAAAACACCATATATTTT
CASSPLRQEQNTIYF
>-|TRBJ2-1|TRBV7-3|-
TGTGCCAGCAGCTTAAACCCTAGCCCGAGCTCCTACAATGAGCAGTTCTTC
CASSLNPSPSSYNEQFF
>-|TRBJ2-6|TRBV7-9|-
TGTGCCAGCAGCCCATGGGGGGACTCCTCTGGGGCCAACGTCCTGACTTTC
CASSPWGDSSGANVLTF
>-|TRBJ1-4|TRBV30|-
TGTGCCTGGACACGCCCTAAGGACGGGCGGGAAGAAAAACTGTTTTTT
CAWTRPKDGREEKLFF
>-|TRBJ2-2|TRBV29-1|TRBD2
TGCAGCGTCCGACCCCCTAGCGGGAGCGGTTCTAGCACCGGGGAGCTGTTTTTT
CSVRPPSGSGSSTGELFF
>-|TRBJ2-5|TRBV12-3/TRBV12-4|TRBD1
TGTGCCAGCAGTGAGGACAGGGGGAAGACCCAGTACTTC
CASSEDRGKTQYF
>-|TRBJ2-7|TRBV7-9|-
TGTGCCAGCAGCAAGACAGGACCCAGCTCCTACGAGCAGTACTTC
CASSKTGPSSYEQYF
>-|TRBJ1-6|TRBV5-6|-
TGTGCCAGCAGCTATGACCCTACGGGTTCACCCCTCCACTTT
CASSYDPTGSPLHF
>-|TRBJ2-2|TRBV5-1|TRBD1
TGCGCCAGCGGGCCGGGACAGGAGGCCGGGGAGCTGTTTTTT
CASGPGQEAGELFF
>-|TRBJ1-5|TRBV6-2/TRBV6-3|-
TGTGCCAGCAGTTCCCGGGGAGTAATGGACAATCAGCCCCAGCATTTT
CASSSRGVMDNQPQHF
>-|TRBJ2-2|TRBV28|-
TGTGCCAGCACGGTCCAGCGCCCTTTGGCGGGGGAGCTGTTTTTT
CASTVQRPLAGELFF
>-|TRBJ1-5|TRBV6-1|TRBD1
TGTGCCAGCAGTGAAGAGTTGCCGGGTCCAGGGGGCCGTCAGCCCCAGCATTTT
CASSEELPGPGGRQPQHF
>-|TRBJ2-6|TRBV5-4|-
TGTGCCAGCAGCTTATCGGGGGCCAACGTCCTGACTTTC
CASSLSGANVLTF
>-|TRBJ1-3|TRBV7-8|-
TGTGCCAGCAGCTTAGGCGGACAGCTCTCTGGAAACACCATATATTTT
CASSLGGQLSGNTIYF
>-|TRBJ1-1|TRBV6-5|-
TGTGCCAGCAGTTATAGCCACGGTGAGCCGGAAGCTTTCTTT
CASSYSHGEPEAFF
>few|TRBJ2-7|TRBV4-1|-
TGCGCCAGCAGCCAAGGGGTAGGGGTAGCTTACGAGCAGTACTTC
CASSQGVGVAYEQYF
>-|TRBJ1-6|TRBV5-4|TRBD1
TGTGCCAGCAGCCCCGGGACAGGGGGATATAATTCACCCCTCCACTTT
CASSPGTGGYNSPLHF
>-|TRBJ2-3|TRBV7-9|-
TGTGCCAGCAGCAGGACTGCGACAGATACGCAGTATTTT
CASSRTATDTQYF
>-|TRBJ2-1|TRBV18|-
TGTGCCAGCTCACCCATACAGGGAGGGAATGAGCAGTTCTTC
CASSPIQGGNEQFF
>-|TRBJ1-1|TRBV2|-
TGTGCCAGCAGTGACTACGGGACTGAAGCTTTCTTT
CASSDYGTEAFF
>-|TRBJ1-6|TRBV5-5|-
TGTGCCAGCAGCTTCCAGGGTCAGGATAATTCACCCCTCCACTTT
CASSFQGQDNSPLHF
>-|TRBJ2-7|TRBV3-1/TRBV3-2|-
TGTGCCAGCAGCCAAGGAGGGATGGGTAACTACGAGCAGTACTTC
CASSQGGMGNYEQYF
>once|TRBJ1-2|TRBV7-9|TRBD1
TGTGCCAGCAGCTACGGCCAGGGGGTTGGCTACACCTTC
CASSYGQGVGYTF
>-|TRBJ2-7|TRBV7-9|TRBD1
TGTGCCAGCAGCCGAGGGACAGTTCCCTACGAGCAGTACTTC
CASSRGTVPYEQYF
>-|TRBJ2-2|TRBV12-5|-
TGTGCTAGTGGTTTGGGACAGATCACCGGGGAGCTGTTTTTT
CASGLGQITGELFF
>-|TRBJ2-3|TRBV2|-
TGTGCCAGCAGTGAAGCGCTTCGGGGAGAACTGCAGTATTTT
CASSEALRGELQYF
>-|TRBJ1-1|TRBV14|-
TGTGCCAGCAGCCCCTACCTTCTAAACACTGAAGCTTTCTTT
CASSPYLLNTEAFF
>-|TRBJ2-3|TRBV28|TRBD1
TGTGCCAGCAGCTACCGACAGGGTTTAAGCACAGATACGCAGTATTTT
CASSYRQGLSTDTQYF
>once|TRBJ1-3|TRBV10-3|TRBD1
TGTGCCATCAGCACAGGGGGCTTCGGAAACACCATATATTTT
CAISTGGFGNTIYF
>-|TRBJ2-2|TRBV14|-
TGTGCCAGCAGCCGAACAGGGTACACCGGGGAGCTGTTTTTT
CASSRTGYTGELFF
>-|TRBJ1-1|TRBV21-1|-
TGTGCCAGCAGCAAAGACAGGGACAGGGGGCGCGAGACTGAAGCTTTCTTT
CASSKDRDRGRETEAFF
>-|TRBJ2-1|TRBV12-3/TRBV12-4|-
TGTGCCAGCAGCAAATGGGGGGATGAGCAGTTCTTC
CASSKWGDEQFF
>-|TRBJ2-3|TRBV6-2/TRBV6-3|-
TGTGCCAGCAGCGACGCCAGGGGCACAGATACGCAGTATTTT
CASSDARGTDTQYF
>-|TRBJ1-1|TRBV6-1|TRBD1
TGTGCCAGCAGTGTAGGGGACAGATGGTCCACTGAAGCTTTCTTT
CASSVGDRWSTEAFF
>-|TRBJ1-5|TRBV2|-
TGTGCCAGCCGCCTGGAGGGAGGGACTCAGCCCCAGCATTTT
CASRLEGGTQPQHF
>-|TRBJ2-1|TRBV7-2|TRBD2
TGTGCCAGCAGCTTAGCGGGGACTAGCGGGGGGGCCTATGAGCAGTTCTTC
CASSLAGTSGGAYEQFF
>-|TRBJ1-1|TRBV5-1|-
TGCGCCAGCAGCTTGGTTGGGGGCTCTGAAGCTTTCTTT
CASSLVGGSEAFF